This T cell receptor (beta chain) was documented in a study of blood T cells in healthy people across ages. The use of a sample-barcoded 5' primer and a J-beta primer mix characterized a second PCR of roughly 6 to 11 cycles. Individual samples furnished no less than 3 million CDR3-containing paired-end reads apiece. MiXCR, run by TCRdb on the 5' RACE reads, gives a single entry per CDR3 protein. The data contain 1.5 million to 2 million distinct CDR3 sequences, roughly 49% of them singletons. The CDR3 length is 15 residues. V was pared by 5 bases and J by 1 base, with 13 bases between. Germline-derived CDR1 and CDR2 are SGHTA and FQGNSA. Total RNA extracted from each sample amounted to at least 6 micrograms.

The source material was blood. The sequence was collected from a woman in her thirties or forties in good health. The chain employs TRBV7-2 and TRBJ2-3; D uncertain. The CDR3 loop reads CASSLGALRTDTQYF. The CDR3 bases are TGTGCCAGCAGCCTCGGTGCGCTTCGCACAGATACGCAGTATTTT.